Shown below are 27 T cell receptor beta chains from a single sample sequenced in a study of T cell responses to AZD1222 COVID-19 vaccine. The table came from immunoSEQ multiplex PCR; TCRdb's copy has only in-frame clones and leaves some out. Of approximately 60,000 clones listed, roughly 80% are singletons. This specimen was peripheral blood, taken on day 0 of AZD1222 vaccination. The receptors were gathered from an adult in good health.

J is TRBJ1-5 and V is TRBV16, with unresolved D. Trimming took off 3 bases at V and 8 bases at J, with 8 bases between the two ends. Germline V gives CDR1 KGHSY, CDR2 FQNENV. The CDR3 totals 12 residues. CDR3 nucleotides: TGTGCCAGCAGCCATAGGGTTGAGCCCCAGCATTTT. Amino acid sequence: CASSHRVEPQHF.

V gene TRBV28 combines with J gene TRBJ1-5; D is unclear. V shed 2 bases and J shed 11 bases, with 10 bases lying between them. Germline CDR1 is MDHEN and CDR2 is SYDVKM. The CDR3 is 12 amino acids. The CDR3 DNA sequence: TGTGCCAGCAGTTTACCCCGTTGGGCCCAGCATTTT. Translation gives CASSLPRWAQHF.

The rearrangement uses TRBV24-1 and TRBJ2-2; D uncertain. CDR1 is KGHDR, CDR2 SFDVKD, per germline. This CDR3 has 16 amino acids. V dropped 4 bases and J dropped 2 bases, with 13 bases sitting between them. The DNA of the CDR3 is TGTGCCACCAGTGAGGGCCCCGTGGGTAACACCGGGGAGCTGTTTTTT. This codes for CATSEGPVGNTGELFF.

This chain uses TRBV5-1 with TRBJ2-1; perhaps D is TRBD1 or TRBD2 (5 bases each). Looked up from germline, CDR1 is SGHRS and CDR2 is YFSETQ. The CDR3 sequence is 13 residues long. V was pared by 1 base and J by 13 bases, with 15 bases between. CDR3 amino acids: CASSLWGNIEQFF. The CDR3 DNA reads TGCGCCAGCAGCTTGTGGGGGAATATAGAACAGTTCTTC.

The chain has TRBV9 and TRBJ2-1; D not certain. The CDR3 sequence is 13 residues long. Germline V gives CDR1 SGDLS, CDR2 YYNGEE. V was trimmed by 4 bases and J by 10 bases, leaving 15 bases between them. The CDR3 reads CASSYVDRSEQFF. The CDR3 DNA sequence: TGTGCCAGCAGCTACGTGGACCGTAGCGAGCAGTTCTTC. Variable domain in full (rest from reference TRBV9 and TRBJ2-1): DSGVTQTPKHLITATGQRVTLRCSPRSGDLSVYWYQQSLDQGLQFLIQYYNGEERAKGNILERFSAQQFPDLHSELNLSSLELGDSALYFCASSYVDRSEQFFGPGTRLTVL.

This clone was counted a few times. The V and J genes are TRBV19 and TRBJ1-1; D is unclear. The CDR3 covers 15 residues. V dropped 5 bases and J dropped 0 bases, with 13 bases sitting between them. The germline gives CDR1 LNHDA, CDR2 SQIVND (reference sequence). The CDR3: CASSGRWDLNTEAFF. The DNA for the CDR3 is TGTGCCAGTAGTGGCCGGTGGGATTTGAACACTGAAGCTTTCTTT.

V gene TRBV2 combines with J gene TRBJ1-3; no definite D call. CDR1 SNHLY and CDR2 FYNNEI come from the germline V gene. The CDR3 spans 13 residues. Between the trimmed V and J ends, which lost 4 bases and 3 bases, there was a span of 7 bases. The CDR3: CASSGQDGNTIYF. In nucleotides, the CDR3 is TGTGCCAGCAGTGGGCAGGATGGAAACACCATATATTTT.

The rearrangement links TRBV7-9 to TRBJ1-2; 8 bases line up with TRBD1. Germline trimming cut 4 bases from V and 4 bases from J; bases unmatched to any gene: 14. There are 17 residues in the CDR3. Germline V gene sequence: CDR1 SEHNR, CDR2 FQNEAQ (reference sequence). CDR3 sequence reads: CASSSPRQGRNLYGYTF. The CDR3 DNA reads TGTGCCAGCAGCTCACCAAGACAGGGGCGGAACCTCTATGGCTACACCTTC.

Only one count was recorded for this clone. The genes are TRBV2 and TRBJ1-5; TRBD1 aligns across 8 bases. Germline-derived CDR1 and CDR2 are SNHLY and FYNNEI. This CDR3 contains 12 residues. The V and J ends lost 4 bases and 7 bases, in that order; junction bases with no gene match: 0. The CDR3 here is CASSGQGQPQHF. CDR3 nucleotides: TGTGCCAGCAGTGGACAGGGGCAGCCCCAGCATTTT.

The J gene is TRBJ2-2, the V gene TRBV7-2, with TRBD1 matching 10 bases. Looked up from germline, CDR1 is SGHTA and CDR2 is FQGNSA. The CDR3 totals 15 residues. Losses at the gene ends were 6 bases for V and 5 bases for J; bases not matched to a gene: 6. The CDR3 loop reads CASRRQGAGTGELFF. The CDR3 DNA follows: TGTGCCAGCAGGCGACAGGGGGCAGGGACCGGGGAGCTGTTTTTT. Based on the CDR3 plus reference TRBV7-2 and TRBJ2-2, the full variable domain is GAGVSQSPSNKVTEKGKDVELRCDPISGHTALYWYRQSLGQGLEFLIYFQGNSAPDKSGLPSDRFSAERTGGSVSTLTIQRTQQEDSAVYLCASRRQGAGTGELFFGEGSRLTVL.

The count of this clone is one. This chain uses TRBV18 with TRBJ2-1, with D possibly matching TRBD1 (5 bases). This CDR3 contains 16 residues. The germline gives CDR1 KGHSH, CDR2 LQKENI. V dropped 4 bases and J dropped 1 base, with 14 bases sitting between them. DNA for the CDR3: TGTGCCAGCTCACTTTCCTGGGGCCAGTCCTACAATGAGCAGTTCTTC. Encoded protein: CASSLSWGQSYNEQFF.

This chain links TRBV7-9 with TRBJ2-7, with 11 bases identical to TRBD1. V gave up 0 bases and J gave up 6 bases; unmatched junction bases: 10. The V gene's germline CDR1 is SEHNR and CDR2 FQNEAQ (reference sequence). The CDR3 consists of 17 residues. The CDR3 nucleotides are TGTGCCAGCAGCTTAGCGGGGCAGGACAGGGGGCGCGCCGAGCAGTACTTC. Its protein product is CASSLAGQDRGRAEQYF.

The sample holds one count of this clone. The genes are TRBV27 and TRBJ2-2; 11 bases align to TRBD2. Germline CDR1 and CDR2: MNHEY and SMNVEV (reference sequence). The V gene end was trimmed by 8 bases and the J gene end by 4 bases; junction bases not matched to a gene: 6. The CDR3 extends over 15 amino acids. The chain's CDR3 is CASRSGLAGTGELFF. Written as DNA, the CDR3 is TGTGCCAGCCGGAGTGGACTAGCGGGCACCGGGGAGCTGTTTTTT.

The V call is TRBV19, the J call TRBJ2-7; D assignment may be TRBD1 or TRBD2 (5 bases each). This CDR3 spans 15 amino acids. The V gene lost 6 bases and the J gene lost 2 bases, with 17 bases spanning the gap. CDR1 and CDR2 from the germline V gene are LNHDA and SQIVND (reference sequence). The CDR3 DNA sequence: TGTGCCAGTAGCCCCCCCGGGACCGGCACCTACGAGCAGTACTTC. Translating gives CASSPPGTGTYEQYF.

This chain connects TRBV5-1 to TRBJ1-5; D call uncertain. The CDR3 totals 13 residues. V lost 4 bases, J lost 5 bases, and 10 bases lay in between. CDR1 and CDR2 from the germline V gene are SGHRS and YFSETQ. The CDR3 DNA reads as TGCGCCAGCAGCGCCCGGACTGATCAGCCCCAGCATTTT. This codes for CASSARTDQPQHF.

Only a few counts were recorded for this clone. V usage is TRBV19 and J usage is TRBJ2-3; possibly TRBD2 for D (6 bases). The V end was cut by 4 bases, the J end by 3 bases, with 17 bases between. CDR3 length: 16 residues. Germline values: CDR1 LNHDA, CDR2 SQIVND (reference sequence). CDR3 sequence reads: CASSRGAGRKTDTQYF. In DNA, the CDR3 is TGTGCCAGTAGTAGGGGCGCGGGGAGAAAAACAGATACGCAGTATTTT.

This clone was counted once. The CDR3 DNA reads TGTGCCAGCAGCTTGAGATCGAGAGCTGAAGCTTTCTTT. Amino acid sequence: CASSLRSRAEAFF. The J gene is TRBJ1-1, the V gene TRBV5-8; D gene unclear. CDR1 and CDR2 (germline): SGHTS, YDEGEE. V gave up 1 base and J gave up 6 bases, with 10 bases separating them. The CDR3 has 13 amino acids.

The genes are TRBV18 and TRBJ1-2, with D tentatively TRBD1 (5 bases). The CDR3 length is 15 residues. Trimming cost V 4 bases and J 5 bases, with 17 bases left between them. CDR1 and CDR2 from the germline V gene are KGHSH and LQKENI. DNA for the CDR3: TGTGCCAGCTCACAATCTTCTGAGACAGCTTATGGCTACACCTTC. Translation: CASSQSSETAYGYTF.

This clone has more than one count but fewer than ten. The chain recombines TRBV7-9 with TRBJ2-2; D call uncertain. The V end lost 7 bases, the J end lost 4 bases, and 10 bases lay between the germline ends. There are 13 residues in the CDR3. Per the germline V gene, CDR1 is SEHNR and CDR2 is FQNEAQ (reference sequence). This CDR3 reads CASTTLSTGELFF. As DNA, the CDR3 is TGTGCCAGCACCACCCTGAGCACCGGGGAGCTGTTTTTT.

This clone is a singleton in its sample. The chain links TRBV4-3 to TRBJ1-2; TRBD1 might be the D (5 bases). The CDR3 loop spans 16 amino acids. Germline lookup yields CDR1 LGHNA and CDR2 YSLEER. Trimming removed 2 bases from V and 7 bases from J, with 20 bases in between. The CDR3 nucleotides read TGCGCCAGCAGCCAAACCGCAGGGACTACCTGGGGTGGCTACACCTTC. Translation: CASSQTAGTTWGGYTF.

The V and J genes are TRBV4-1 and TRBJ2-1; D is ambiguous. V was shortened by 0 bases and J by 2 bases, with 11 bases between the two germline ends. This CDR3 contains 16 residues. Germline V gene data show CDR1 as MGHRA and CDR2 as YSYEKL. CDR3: CASSQDSQVPYNEQFF. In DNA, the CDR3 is TGCGCCAGCAGCCAAGATTCCCAGGTTCCCTACAATGAGCAGTTCTTC.

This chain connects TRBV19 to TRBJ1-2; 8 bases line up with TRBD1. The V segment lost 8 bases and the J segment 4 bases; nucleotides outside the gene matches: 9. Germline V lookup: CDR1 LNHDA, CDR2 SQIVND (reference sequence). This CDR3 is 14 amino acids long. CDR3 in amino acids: CASGEDRVGYGYTF. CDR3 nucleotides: TGTGCCAGTGGGGAGGACAGGGTTGGCTATGGCTACACCTTC.

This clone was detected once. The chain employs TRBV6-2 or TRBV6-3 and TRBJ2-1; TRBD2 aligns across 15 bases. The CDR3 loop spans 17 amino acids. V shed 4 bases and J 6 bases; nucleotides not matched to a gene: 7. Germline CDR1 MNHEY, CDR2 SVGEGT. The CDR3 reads CASSWTSGGAGTNEQFF. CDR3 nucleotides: TGTGCCAGCAGTTGGACTAGCGGGGGGGCGGGTACCAATGAGCAGTTCTTC.

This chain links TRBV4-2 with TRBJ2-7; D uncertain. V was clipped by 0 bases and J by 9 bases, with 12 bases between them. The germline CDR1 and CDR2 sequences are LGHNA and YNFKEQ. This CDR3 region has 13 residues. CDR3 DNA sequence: TGTGCCAGCAGCCAAGATTTGGCCCGTGGGCAGTACTTC. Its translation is CASSQDLARGQYF.

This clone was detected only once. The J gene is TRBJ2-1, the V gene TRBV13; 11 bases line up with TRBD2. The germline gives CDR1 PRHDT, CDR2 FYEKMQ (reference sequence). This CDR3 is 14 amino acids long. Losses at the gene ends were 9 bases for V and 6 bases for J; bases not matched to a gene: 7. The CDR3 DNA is TGTGCCAGTGGTTGGCTAGCGGGGGGCAATGAGCAGTTCTTC. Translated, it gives CASGWLAGGNEQFF.

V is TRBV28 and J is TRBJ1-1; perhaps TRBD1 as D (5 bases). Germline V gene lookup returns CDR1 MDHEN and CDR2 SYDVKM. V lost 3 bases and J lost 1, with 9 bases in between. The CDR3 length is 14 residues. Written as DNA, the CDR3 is TGTGCCAGCAGTTTCGGGACGGCGAACACTGAAGCTTTCTTT. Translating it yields CASSFGTANTEAFF. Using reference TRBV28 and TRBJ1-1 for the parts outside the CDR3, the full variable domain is DVKVTQSSRYLVKRTGEKVFLECVQDMDHENMFWYRQDPGLGLRLIYFSYDVKMKEKGDIPEGYSVSREKKERFSLILESASTNQTSMYLCASSFGTANTEAFFGQGTRLTVV.

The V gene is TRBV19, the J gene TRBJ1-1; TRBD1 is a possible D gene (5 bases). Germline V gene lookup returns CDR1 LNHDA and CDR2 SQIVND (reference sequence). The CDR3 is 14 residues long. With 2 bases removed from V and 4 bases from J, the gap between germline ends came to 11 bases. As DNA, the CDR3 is TGTGCCAGTAGTATACACACCGGGGGCACTGAAGCTTTCTTT. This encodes CASSIHTGGTEAFF.